These 17 T cell receptor beta chains originate from one sample sequenced in a study of T cell clonality in common variable immunodeficiency. Study outcomes and limitations: In common variable immunodeficiency, TCR beta chains reportedly carried fewer deletions and N-nucleotide insertions.

Only in-frame clones appear in the TCRdb table, and some are missing; sequencing was by immunoSEQ multiplex PCR. The sample offers about 25,000 clones and no singletons, the top ten holding 4%. Antigens for these TCRs are unknown. The sequenced material came from peripheral blood mononuclear cells. The receptors here all came from a human donor with common variable immunodeficiency.

This clone was detected ten times or more. From the germline J gene comes the end of the CDR3, since the read stops 3 residues before it. The gene calls are TRBV7-7 and TRBJ2-5; 10 nucleotides match TRBD2. CDR3 size: 15 residues. The germline V gene encodes CDR1 SSHAT and CDR2 FNYEAQ (reference sequence). The junction had 5 bases not matched to a gene; V was cut back by 4 bases and J by 3 bases. The CDR3 DNA, read in part, is TGTGCCAGCAGCTGGGGGGGGACTAGCGAAGAGACC. Protein sequence: CASSWGGTSEET. The CDR3 in full is CASSWGGTSEETQYF.

On this clone: The read ends 3 residues early relative to the CDR3; the germline J gene fills the gap. The V and J genes are TRBV19 and TRBJ2-1; possible D gene TRBD1, 5 bases. Trimming stripped 7 bases from V and 3 bases from J, with 7 bases between. Germline CDR1 is LNHDA and CDR2 is SQIVND (reference sequence). CDR3 length equals 12 residues. CDR3 DNA, as far as it was read: TGTGCCAGTAAGGGGTTCTACAATGAG. It codes for CASKGFYNE. The whole CDR3 region reads CASKGFYNEQFF.

This clone was counted at least ten times. The read falls 3 residues short of the CDR3 end, and the missing part is taken from the germline J gene. The rearrangement links TRBV20-1 to TRBJ2-2; tentatively, D is TRBD1 (6 bases). CDR3 length: 12 residues. The germline gives CDR1 DFQATT, CDR2 SNEGSKA (reference sequence). V was shortened by 5 bases and J by 6 bases, with 10 bases between the two germline ends. The DNA read from the CDR3 is TGCAGTGCTCAGAGGACAGCCGGGGAG. It is translated as CSAQRTAGE. The full CDR3 is CSAQRTAGELFF.

This clone was found a few times. The CDR3 DNA, read in part, is TGTGCCAGCAGTGGAGACCAACGGGTAGGCTACGAG. Protein product: CASSGDQRVGYE. The whole CDR3 sequence reads CASSGDQRVGYEQYF. The rearrangement joins TRBV2 to TRBJ2-7; D gene ambiguous. Read sequence stops 3 residues before the CDR3 end, and the germline J gene provides the missing end. Germline V gene lookup returns CDR1 SNHLY and CDR2 FYNNEI. V lost 4 bases, J lost 3 bases, and 16 bases lay in between. The CDR3 has 15 amino acids.

This clone came up many times. The read falls 3 residues short of the CDR3 end, and the missing part is taken from the germline J gene. The chain combines TRBV2 with TRBJ2-3; D may be TRBD1 (6 bases). CDR1 and CDR2 from the germline V gene are SNHLY and FYNNEI. This CDR3 has 12 residues. This CDR3 reads CASSEDRAPQYF. The sequenced CDR3 bases are TGTGCCAGCAGTGAAGACAGGGCGCCG.

This clone came up a few times. The read finishes 3 residues shy of the CDR3 end, and the germline J gene is used to complete it. The rearrangement joins TRBV7-6 to TRBJ1-2, with D maybe TRBD1 (6 bases). The CDR3 contains 16 residues. V shed 1 base and J shed 7 bases, with 19 bases lying between them. Germline CDR1 SGHVS, CDR2 FNYEAQ. CDR3 region: CASSLVGGWQEGGYTF. The DNA read from the CDR3 is TGTGCCAGCAGCTTAGTAGGGGGATGGCAGGAGGGTGGC.

Note on this clone: The read comes to an end 3 residues before the CDR3 does, leaving the germline J gene to fill in the end. The chain combines TRBV30 with TRBJ2-1, with 7 positions matching TRBD2. The CDR3 has 14 amino acids. The V gene's germline CDR1 is GTSNPN and CDR2 SVGIG (reference sequence). After removal of 2 bases from V and 3 bases from J, the junction contained 4 bases not matched to a gene. CDR3 bases read: TGTGCCTGGAGTCACAGCGGGAACTACAATGAG. Protein: CAWSHSGNYNE. The CDR3 in its entirety is CAWSHSGNYNEQFF.

The table lists this clone with many counts. The CDR3 is cut off 3 residues early in the read; its end comes from the germline J gene. V and J are TRBV29-1 and TRBJ2-1; TRBD2 matches at 10 bases. Unmatched junction bases numbered 5, after V lost 2 bases and J lost 7 bases. This CDR3 contains 14 residues. Per the germline V gene, CDR1 is SQVTM and CDR2 is ANQGSEA. The CDR3 spells CSVESSGRWNEQFF. The covered CDR3 bases are TGCAGCGTTGAAAGTAGCGGGAGGTGGAATGAG.

In this sample, this clone turned up a few times. The read finishes 3 residues shy of the CDR3 end, and the germline J gene is used to complete it. The chain couples TRBV7-2 to TRBJ2-7; TRBD1 agrees at 10 bases. CDR3 size: 14 residues. CDR1 SGHTA and CDR2 FQGNSA come from the germline V gene. The V segment lost 6 bases and the J segment 3 bases; nucleotides outside the gene matches: 5. The covered CDR3 bases are TGTGCCAGCAGTCGGACAGGGGGATTCTACGAG. Protein: CASSRTGGFYE. The complete CDR3 sequence is CASSRTGGFYEQYF. Full variable domain (missing parts from reference TRBV7-2 and TRBJ2-7): GAGVSQSPSNKVTEKGKDVELRCDPISGHTALYWYRQSLGQGLEFLIYFQGNSAPDKSGLPSDRFSAERTGGSVSTLTIQRTQQEDSAVYLCASSRTGGFYEQYFGPGTRLTVT.

This clone was counted between two and nine times. Sequencing ends 3 residues short of the CDR3 end; the germline J gene provides the rest. The sample has other DNA sequences that encode this CDR3 too. J is TRBJ1-2 and V is TRBV19; TRBD1 might be the D (5 bases). Germline CDR1 is LNHDA and CDR2 is SQIVND (reference sequence). V dropped 6 bases and J dropped 6 bases, with 14 bases sitting between them. The CDR3 is 13 amino acids. Incomplete CDR3 DNA: TGTGCCAGTAGCACTACTCAGGGAGATGGC. Translated, it gives CASSTTQGDG. The complete CDR3 reads CASSTTQGDGYTF.

On this clone itself: The CDR3 extends 3 residues past the end of the read, so its final part is completed from the germline J gene. The chain couples TRBV19 to TRBJ1-1; D possibly corresponds to TRBD1 (5 bases). The CDR3 covers 11 residues. Germline V gene lookup returns CDR1 LNHDA and CDR2 SQIVND (reference sequence). V shed 6 bases and J shed 4 bases, with 6 bases lying between them. CDR3 sequence: CASRGVTEAFF. CDR3 DNA (partial): TGTGCCAGTAGAGGGGTCACTGAA.

This clone appeared a few times. The sequence runs out 3 residues before the end of the CDR3; the remainder is reconstructed from the germline J gene. The genes are TRBV5-1 and TRBJ2-4; 11 bases are shared with TRBD1. Germline lookup yields CDR1 SGHRS and CDR2 YFSETQ. Unmatched junction bases numbered 4, after V lost 3 bases and J lost 8 bases. The CDR3 contains 14 residues. Incomplete CDR3 DNA: TGCGCCAGCAGCTGGACAGGGGGCGCGGACATT. Translation: CASSWTGGADI. The whole CDR3 sequence reads CASSWTGGADIQYF.

This clone was seen only a few times. The sequenced fragment ends 3 residues before the CDR3 boundary, so the rest is inferred from the germline J gene. This chain joins TRBV7-6 and TRBJ2-7; D remains ambiguous. The germline V gene encodes CDR1 SGHVS and CDR2 FNYEAQ. V lost 4 bases, J lost 2 bases, and 9 bases lay in between. CDR3 length equals 13 residues. The DNA read from the CDR3 is TGTGCCAGCAGCTCTCGCTCTACCTACGAG. Amino acid sequence: CASSSRSTYE. Given in full, the CDR3 is CASSSRSTYEQYF. Full variable domain (remainder filled in from reference TRBV7-6 and TRBJ2-7): GAGVSQSPRYKVTKRGQDVALRCDPISGHVSLYWYRQALGQGPEFLTYFNYEAQQDKSGLPNDRFSAERPEGSISTLTIQRTEQRDSAMYRCASSSRSTYEQYFGPGTRLTVT.

In its sample, this clone was seen a few times. The read falls 3 residues short of the CDR3 end, and the missing part is taken from the germline J gene. The rearrangement joins TRBV7-2 to TRBJ2-1, with TRBD2 matching over 13 bases. The junction had 6 bases not matched to a gene; V was cut back by 5 bases and J by 8 bases. The germline V gene has CDR1 SGHTA and CDR2 FQGNSA. This CDR3 has 15 amino acids. This chain's CDR3 is CASSSGLAGVYEQFF. CDR3 DNA (partial): TGTGCCAGCAGCAGCGGACTAGCGGGAGTCTATGAG.

In its sample, this clone was seen many times. The CDR3 is cut off 3 residues early in the read; its end comes from the germline J gene. The chain joins TRBV7-6 to TRBJ1-3, with TRBD1 matching over 8 bases. With 5 bases clipped from V and 2 bases from J, the junction kept 5 bases outside the gene matches. The CDR3 has 15 residues. Germline-derived CDR1 and CDR2 are SGHVS and FNYEAQ. CDR3 DNA, as far as it was read: TGTGCCAGCAGCCCTCGGACAGGGACTGGAAACACC. Translating it yields CASSPRTGTGNT. The complete CDR3 sequence is CASSPRTGTGNTIYF.

This clone was found many times. The missing CDR3 end, 3 residues past where the read stops, is filled in from the germline J gene. The same CDR3 is also encoded by other DNA sequences in this sample. This sequence joins TRBV11-3 and TRBJ2-2; TRBD1 matches at 8 bases. With 5 bases clipped from V and 6 bases from J, the junction kept 8 bases outside the gene matches. CDR3 size: 15 residues. Germline V CDR1 and CDR2: SGHNT, YENEEA. The CDR3 here is CASSPGQGRSGELFF. CDR3 DNA, as far as it was read: TGTGCCAGCAGCCCCGGACAGGGTCGTTCCGGGGAG. Based on the CDR3 plus reference TRBV11-3 and TRBJ2-2, the full variable domain is EAGVVQSPRYKIIEKKQPVAFWCNPISGHNTLYWYLQNLGQGPELLIRYENEEAVDDSQLPKDRFSAERLKGVDSTLKIQPAELGDSAVYLCASSPGQGRSGELFFGEGSRLTVL.

This clone was detected a few times. The sequenced fragment ends 3 residues before the CDR3 boundary, so the rest is inferred from the germline J gene. V is TRBV2 and J is TRBJ1-5, with 9 bases matching TRBD1. The CDR3 totals 13 residues. Germline loops: CDR1 SNHLY, CDR2 FYNNEI. V lost 6 bases, J lost 7 bases, and 4 bases stayed unmatched. This CDR3 reads CASRGQGYQPQHF. CDR3 DNA, as far as it was read: TGTGCCAGCAGGGGACAGGGATACCAGCCC.